Shown below are 16 T cell receptor beta chains from a single sample sequenced in a study of tumor and adjacent non-tumor tissue in lung cancer (dated by TCRdb to about 2018). RNA was isolated from bulk, unsorted tissue, and RNA quality was assessed with a NanoDrop ND-1000 and an Agilent 2100. The library was obtained by multiplex PCR. The listed sequencing device is Illumina HiSeq 2500. Following protocols modified from ARM-PCR, the researchers constructed TCRbeta libraries through three rounds of nested PCR with primers (Table S4). The public reads were quality trimmed at Q25 with fastp and then assembled into clones with MiXCR by TCRdb, keeping productive beta chains. One record per CDR3 amino acid sequence lists the most common genes and DNA. This sample comprises approximately 120,000 distinct CDR3 sequences, 75% of them detected only once. Together, the top ten hold approximately 35% of the sample.

Material: lung tumor tissue. The receptors shown here come from a woman aged 55 to 70 with non-small cell lung cancer.

The chain carries TRBV11-3 and TRBJ2-1; D may correspond to TRBD1 or TRBD2 (5 bases each). CDR3 size: 15 residues. V was pared by 8 bases and J by 6 bases, with 20 bases between. The V gene's germline CDR1 is SGHNT and CDR2 YENEEA. DNA for the CDR3: TGTGCCAGCGGCCGGGGCGGAGGTCGAGGCAATGAGCAGTTCTTC. Translation: CASGRGGGRGNEQFF. Combining the CDR3 with reference TRBV11-3 and TRBJ2-1 gives the whole variable domain EAGVVQSPRYKIIEKKQPVAFWCNPISGHNTLYWYLQNLGQGPELLIRYENEEAVDDSQLPKDRFSAERLKGVDSTLKIQPAELGDSAVYLCASGRGGGRGNEQFFGPGTRLTVL.

Note on this clonotype: A single base separates this from a much larger clone, so it may be a read error. The chain has TRBV20-1 and TRBJ1-2, with D possibly being TRBD1 (6 bases). The germline V gene encodes CDR1 DFQATT and CDR2 SNEGSKA (reference sequence). The CDR3 sequence is 12 residues long. Deletions cut 5 bases from V and 4 bases from J, with 11 bases between. In DNA, the CDR3 is TGCAGTGCTGATATAGGGGGCTATGGCTACACCTTC. Translated: CSADIGGYGYTF.

This clonotype was seen once. The CDR3 end shows no conserved phenylalanine or tryptophan, and so a read error is likely. V gene TRBV11-1 combines with J gene TRBJ1-1; TRBD1 might be the D (6 bases). This CDR3 has 13 amino acids. CDR1 is SGHAT and CDR2 is FQDESV in the germline V gene (reference sequence). CDR3 DNA: TGTGCCAGCGGCTTATTTACAGGGACTGAAGCTTTCGTT. It encodes CASGLFTGTEAFV.

Worth noting for this clonotype: This may be a read error: a much more frequent sequence differs by one nucleotide. The rearrangement joins TRBV5-4 to TRBJ1-2; D is perhaps TRBD1 (6 bases). Trimming took off 6 bases at V and 4 bases at J, with 19 bases between the two ends. This CDR3 region has 15 residues. The germline gives CDR1 SGHNT, CDR2 YYREEE (reference sequence). CDR3 DNA sequence: TGTGCCAGCATCCAACAACAGGGAGGTAGCTATGGCTACACCTTC. Its protein product is CASIQQQGGSYGYTF. Supplemented by reference TRBV5-4 and TRBJ1-2, the full variable domain reads ETGVTQSPTHLIKTRGQQVTLRCSSQSGHNTVSWYQQALGQGPQFIFQYYREEENGRGNFPPRFSGLQFPNYSSELNVNALELDDSALYLCASIQQQGGSYGYTFGSGTRLTVV.

This clonotype was found many times. The rearrangement links TRBV29-1 to TRBJ1-3; no firm D call. From germline, CDR1 is SQVTM and CDR2 ANQGSEA. The CDR3 spans 15 residues. Trimming removed 4 bases from V and 0 bases from J, with 13 bases in between. CDR3 DNA: TGCAGCGTTGCCGGGGTGGGTGTCTCTGGAAACACCATATATTTT. Its translation: CSVAGVGVSGNTIYF.

With regard to this clonotype: This is likely a read error, given that the CDR3 carries no conserved phenylalanine or tryptophan at its end. The V and J genes are TRBV11-2 and TRBJ2-1; 9 bases match TRBD1. Per germline, CDR1 SGHAT and CDR2 FQNNGV. The CDR3 has 14 amino acids. As DNA, the CDR3 is TGTACCAGTGTTCCAGGGACAGGGTATGGTGAGCAGTTCTCC. It is translated as CTSVPGTGYGEQFS.

The chain employs TRBV11-2 and TRBJ2-7, with D possibly being TRBD2 (5 bases). The CDR3 is made up of 13 amino acids. CDR1 and CDR2 from the germline V gene are SGHAT and FQNNGV. Deletions cut 11 bases from V and 7 bases from J, with 21 bases between. In DNA, the CDR3 is TGTGCCTGCAACCACGAACCTCCGGGGGAGCAGTACTTC. Residues: CACNHEPPGEQYF. The entire variable domain, with the rest obtained from reference TRBV11-2 and TRBJ2-7, is as follows: EAGVAQSPRYKIIEKRQSVAFWCNPISGHATLYWYQQILGQGPKLLIQFQNNGVVDDSQLPKDRFSAERLKGVDSTLKIQPAKLEDSAVYLCACNHEPPGEQYFGPGTRLTVT.

This clonotype was seen ten or more times. This chain joins TRBV5-1 and TRBJ2-3; D not resolved. Per germline, CDR1 SGHRS and CDR2 YFSETQ. The CDR3 is made up of 15 amino acids. V lost 0 bases and J lost 0, with 8 bases in between. CDR3 in amino acids: CASSLAPESTDTQYF. The DNA for the CDR3 is TGCGCCAGCAGCTTGGCCCCGGAGAGCACAGATACGCAGTATTTT.

As concerns this clonotype: No DNA is shown, since the ends of the CDR3 on it are uncertain; the CDR3 is the one TCRdb lists. This chain uses TRBV11-2 with TRBJ2-7. From germline, CDR1 is SGHAT and CDR2 FQNNGV. From its first to its last residue, the CDR3 has 15 amino acids. The CDR3 sequence: CASSVGVGSYYEQYF.

A note on this clonotype: Relative to the germline gene, one junction end is altered; a read error may explain this. The rearrangement links TRBV24-1 to TRBJ1-5, with TRBD1 as a possible D gene (5 bases). The CDR3 sequence is 16 residues long. Germline lookup yields CDR1 KGHDR and CDR2 SFDVKD. The CDR3: CATSDHRGPPNQAQHF. CDR3 DNA: TGTGCCACCAGTGACCATCGGGGCCCACCCAATCAGGCCCAGCATTTT.

Concerning this clonotype: The conserved phenylalanine or tryptophan normally closing the CDR3 is absent here, so this likely arose from a read error. The chain is built from TRBV10-1 and TRBJ1-1; 12 bases match TRBD1. This CDR3 is built from 15 residues. Germline V gene data show CDR1 as WNHNN and CDR2 as SYGVQD (reference sequence). This chain's CDR3 is CTIHPGTGGLTDAFI. DNA of the CDR3: TGCACCATCCACCCTGGGACAGGGGGCCTGACTGATGCTTTCATT.

To note about this clonotype: At one boundary the junction diverges from the germline segment, which might be a read error. This sequence joins TRBV11-2 and TRBJ2-5; 7 nucleotides match TRBD1. This CDR3 spans 16 amino acids. The germline V gene encodes CDR1 SGHAT and CDR2 FQNNGV. CDR3 bases: TGTGCCAGAAGCTTAGGACTGGGACAGTCCAGAGAGACCCAGTACTTC. The encoded protein is CARSLGLGQSRETQYF. The whole variable domain, remainder taken from reference TRBV11-2 and TRBJ2-5, is EAGVAQSPRYKIIEKRQSVAFWCNPISGHATLYWYQQILGQGPKLLIQFQNNGVVDDSQLPKDRFSAERLKGVDSTLKIQPAKLEDSAVYLCARSLGLGQSRETQYFGPGTRLLVL.

V gene TRBV5-5 combines with J gene TRBJ2-5; TRBD2 is a possible D gene (5 bases). Trimming pared 3 bases from V and 4 bases from J, leaving 10 bases between. Germline lookup yields CDR1 SGHKS and CDR2 YYEKEE (reference sequence). This CDR3 spans 13 amino acids. CDR3 sequence: CASSYGMGETQYF. CDR3 in DNA: TGTGCCAGCAGCTACGGGATGGGAGAGACCCAGTACTTC.

Comments on this clonotype: A much larger clone differs from this one at a single base, so this may be a read error. The chain combines TRBV20-1 with TRBJ2-7, with no clear D. This CDR3 comprises 14 residues. Germline values: CDR1 DFQATT, CDR2 SNEGSKA (reference sequence). The CDR3 DNA follows: TGCAGTGCTAGAGTATCGACGAAAACCTACGAGCACTACTTC. It is translated as CSARVSTKTYEHYF.

On this clonotype itself: It may be a read error: a sequence one base away is much more abundant. This sequence joins TRBV28 and TRBJ1-2; no definite D call. The CDR3 is 14 residues long. Germline V lookup: CDR1 MDHEN, CDR2 SYDVKM. V lost 6 bases to trimming and J lost 1 base, with 12 bases between them. The CDR3 loop is CASSGRRHNYGYTF. The DNA for the CDR3 is TGTGCCAGCAGCGGACGGAGACATAACTATGGCTACACCTTC.

Turning to this clonotype: This clone may be a read error of a much larger clone one base away. The chain recombines TRBV20-1 with TRBJ2-2, with TRBD2 matching over 7 bases. This CDR3 spans 17 amino acids. The germline V gene has CDR1 DFQATT and CDR2 SNEGSKA (reference sequence). J was trimmed by 0 bases and V by 1 base; bases with no gene match: 8. DNA for the CDR3: TGCAGTGCTAGAGGCTCTAACGGGGGGTCGAACACCGGGGAGCTGTTTTTT. Its protein is CSARGSNGGSNTGELFF.